This T cell receptor (beta chain) is drawn from a study of shared clonotypes between healthy human individuals. Comment on this clone: The antigen is unknown. Distinct nucleotide sequences in the sample also encode this CDR3.

Germline CDR1 SEHNR, CDR2 FQNEAQ (reference sequence). Between the trimmed V and J ends, which lost 0 bases and 8 bases, there was a span of 8 bases. The CDR3 consists of 13 residues. Original handling: Sequence data from immunoSEQ were junction-only and lacked quality scores; consequently, filtering differed. Produced via immunoSEQ multiplex PCR; TCRdb's table is partial and in-frame only. For V, J and clone size, that table is used; D and trimming come from the DNA. This sample carries over a million clones, around 78% of them seen once, and the ten largest clones take approximately 0.5%. A split of CD4+ cells into CD45RA+ naive and CD45RA-negative memory subsets was performed. Study findings and constraints: Sharing across a few donors was seen in around 5% of naive CD4 clonotypes. Estimated clonotype richness was generally higher in naive than memory subsets.

The sample consisted of memory CD4+ T cells from PBMCs. As for subset: CD45RA-negative fraction. The rearrangement joins TRBV7-9 to TRBJ2-1; a possible D gene is TRBD2 (6 bases). The origin of this receptor is a man between 18 and 35 years old in good health. Some clones in this sample may be carry-over from other donors' samples. In DNA, the CDR3 is TGTGCCAGCAGCTTAGCGGGGGGTTATGAGCAGTTCTTC. Its protein product is CASSLAGGYEQFF.